This entry describes one T cell receptor beta chain. Its antigen is not known. Clinicians in the United States treated all participants with HIV. At survey level, the immunoSEQ assay was run in its v3.0 version. Measured with immunoSEQ multiplex PCR; TCRdb has only the in-frame clones, and not every one. Here the sample spans about 19,000 clones, around nine tenths being singletons. This specimen belongs to a study of long-term antiretroviral therapy in people with HIV. Study findings and constraints: Transplant donor controls retained higher diversity, though diversity increased after ART. Repertoires in HIV (unlike those of controls) had narrower CDR3 length ranges.

This CDR3 region has 14 residues. From germline, CDR1 is SGHTA and CDR2 FQGTGA. Trimming removed 5 bases from V and 3 bases from J; junction bases left unmatched: 5. This TCR was recovered from a middle-aged man with HIV. J is TRBJ2-7 and V is TRBV7-3, with TRBD1 matching 9 bases. Sequenced here: unsorted PBMCs, sampled 0.5 years after starting antiretroviral therapy. For the CDR3, the DNA is TGTGCCAGCAGCGCACGGGACAGGGACTACGAGCAGTACTTC. Translating gives CASSARDRDYEQYF.